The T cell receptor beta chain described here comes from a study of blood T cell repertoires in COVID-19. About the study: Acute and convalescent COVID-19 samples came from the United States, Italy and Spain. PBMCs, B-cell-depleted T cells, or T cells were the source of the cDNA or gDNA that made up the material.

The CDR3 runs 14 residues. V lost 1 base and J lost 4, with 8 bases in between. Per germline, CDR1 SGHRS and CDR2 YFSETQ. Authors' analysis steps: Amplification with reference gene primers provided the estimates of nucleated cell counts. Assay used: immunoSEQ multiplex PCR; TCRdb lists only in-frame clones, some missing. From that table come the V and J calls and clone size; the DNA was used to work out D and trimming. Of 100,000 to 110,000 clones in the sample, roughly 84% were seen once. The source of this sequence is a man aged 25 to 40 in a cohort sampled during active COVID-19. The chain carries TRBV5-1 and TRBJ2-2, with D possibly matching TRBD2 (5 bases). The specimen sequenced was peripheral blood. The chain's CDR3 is CASSLTGSTGELFF. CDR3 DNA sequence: TGCGCCAGCAGCTTGACGGGGAGCACCGGGGAGCTGTTTTTT.